The rows below give T cell receptor beta chains drawn from one sample of a study of human T cells and chemical hapten exposure. TCRdb processed the RACE reads anew with MiXCR; each CDR3 protein has one entry. The sample holds about 82,000 distinct CDR3 sequences; 6% to 8.5% are singletons and the top ten take approximately 1.2%. This material consisted of whole blood, taken in connection with sensitization to the hapten diphenylcyclopropenone (DPC). These receptors all stem from a woman aged 25-40 years with alopecia areata. Some clones in this sample may be carry-over from other donors' samples. Each CDR3 is given with its conserved first and last residue. The D gene is left open where the match is weak. Expanded clones are given a class, and other clones once, few, many or no size at all.

few TRBJ2-6 . TRBV29-1 TGCAGCGTTAGCCCAGGGAGCTCTGGGGCCAACGTCCTGACTTTC CSVSPGSSGANVLTF
few TRBJ2-3 . TRBV18 TGTGCCAGCTCACCAACGCAGACTAGCACAGATACGCAGTATTTT CASSPTQTSTDTQYF
many TRBJ2-2 TRBD2 TRBV12-3/TRBV12-4 TGTGCCAGCAGCCGCGGCGGGGGGCAGAACACCGGGGAGCTGTTTTTT CASSRGGGQNTGELFF
. TRBJ1-1 . TRBV12-3/TRBV12-4 TGTGCCAGCGGGCGGAATCGGAACACTGAAGCTTTCTTT CASGRNRNTEAFF
. TRBJ2-1 TRBD1 TRBV24-1 TGTGCCACCAGTGAGGCAGGGGGCCTCGTTGAGCAGTTCTTC CATSEAGGLVEQFF
many TRBJ2-3 . TRBV12-3/TRBV12-4 TGTGCCAGCAGTTCGCGACTCACATTCACAGATACGCAGTATTTT CASSSRLTFTDTQYF
many TRBJ1-1 . TRBV12-3/TRBV12-4 TGTGCCAGCAGTTTGGGCCAGGGAGGCACTGAAGCTTTCTTT CASSLGQGGTEAFF
few TRBJ1-4 TRBD1 TRBV29-1 TGCAGCGTTGATTTTACAGGGGGAAATGAAAAACTGTTTTTT CSVDFTGGNEKLFF
many TRBJ2-2 TRBD2 TRBV6-2/TRBV6-3 TGTGCCAGCACCAAGCCCGGACTAGCGGGGGGTTACACCGGGGAGCTGTTTTTT CASTKPGLAGGYTGELFF
. TRBJ2-1 . TRBV12-3/TRBV12-4 TGTGCCAGCACCTCCGGAGGTCAATACAATGAGCAGTTCTTC CASTSGGQYNEQFF
many TRBJ1-5 . TRBV20-1 TGCAGTGCTAGTGTTACCTCCGGCTCGGATACGCCCCAGCATTTT CSASVTSGSDTPQHF
many TRBJ1-1 TRBD1 TRBV2 TGTGCCAGCAGCAAAGGACAGGTAATGAACACTGAAGCTTTCTTT CASSKGQVMNTEAFF
many TRBJ1-1 . TRBV25-1 TGTGCCAGCAGTGAGATGTTGAACACTGAAGCTTTCTTT CASSEMLNTEAFF
many TRBJ2-3 TRBD2 TRBV9 TGTGCCAGCAGCTCGAGGTCGGGGGGGTTTCGGGATACGCAGTATTTT CASSSRSGGFRDTQYF
few TRBJ2-2 . TRBV2 TGTGCCAGCAGTGAAGGGGGACTTACGAACACCGGGGAGCTGTTTTTT CASSEGGLTNTGELFF
many TRBJ2-2 TRBD2 TRBV2 TGTGCCAGCAGGTTCTCTAGCGGGGGAATTACCGGGGAGCTGTTTTTT CASRFSSGGITGELFF
many TRBJ2-3 . TRBV7-6 TGTGCCAGCAGCTTAGCTTCAGACTCAGGCACAGATACGCAGTATTTT CASSLASDSGTDTQYF
many TRBJ2-3 . TRBV30 TGTGCCTGTCCAGAGAAGGGGGGCACAGATACGCAGTATTTT CACPEKGGTDTQYF
. TRBJ1-4 TRBD1 TRBV5-4 TGTGCCAGCAGCGGGACAGGGGAGGGTGAAAAACTGTTTTTT CASSGTGEGEKLFF
many TRBJ2-5 . TRBV6-6 TGTGCCAGCAGCCCTGGTCGAGAGACCCAGTACTTC CASSPGRETQYF
. TRBJ2-3 TRBD2 TRBV5-4 TGTGCCAGCAGCTCTCAACTCCCTAGCGGGGGGTTTCCAGATACGCAGTATTTT CASSSQLPSGGFPDTQYF
many TRBJ2-6 TRBD2 TRBV10-2 TGCGCCAGCAGTCGAGGCGGGAGCGACTCTGGGGCCAACGTCCTGACTTTC CASSRGGSDSGANVLTF
many TRBJ1-5 TRBD1 TRBV14 TGTGCCAGCAGCCAAGATGGGCAGGGGGCATGGCGCAATCAGCCCCAGCATTTT CASSQDGQGAWRNQPQHF
. TRBJ2-3 TRBD1 TRBV29-1 TGCAGCGTTGATCAGGGGGCAGATACGCAGTATTTT CSVDQGADTQYF
many TRBJ2-2 TRBD1 TRBV5-1 TGCGCCAGCAGCTTGAGACAGGGTGCCGGGGAGCTGTTTTTT CASSLRQGAGELFF
many TRBJ2-5 . TRBV10-3 TGTGCCATCAGTGAGTCGGCAGGAGGGACCCAGTACTTC CAISESAGGTQYF
many TRBJ1-2 . TRBV29-1 TGCAGCGTTGATGGTCAGGTCTCTAACTATGGCTACACCTTC CSVDGQVSNYGYTF
many TRBJ1-2 . TRBV15 TGTGCCACCAGCTCACCCCGCGAAGGCACCCACCGCGATCCCTACACCTTC CATSSPREGTHRDPYTF
few TRBJ1-2 . TRBV7-3 TGTGCCAGCAGCTTAAGTGGGGGGACGGGCTACACCTTC CASSLSGGTGYTF
few TRBJ2-2 TRBD2 TRBV7-3 TGTGCCAGCAGCTTAAATGGCGGGGGGCACGCCCCACCCTTTCTGTTTTTT CASSLNGGGHAPPFLFF
many TRBJ1-2 . TRBV5-1 TGCGCCAGCAGCTTGGCGCCAAGTAACTATGGCTACACCTTC CASSLAPSNYGYTF
. TRBJ2-1 . TRBV12-5 TGTGCTAGTGGTTTCGGCGGCAGCTCCTACAATGAGCAGTTCTTC CASGFGGSSYNEQFF
many TRBJ2-7 . TRBV3-1 TGTGCCAGCAGCCAATGGAGTGAGTTCGGGGAGCAGTACTTC CASSQWSEFGEQYF
many TRBJ1-1 . TRBV5-1 TGCGCCAGCAGCATCCAGTCAGATTCGAACACTGAAGCTTTCTTT CASSIQSDSNTEAFF
many TRBJ2-5 . TRBV3-1 TGTGCCAGCAGCCAAGTAAACAGGGAAGAGACCCAGTACTTC CASSQVNREETQYF
many TRBJ2-5 TRBD2 TRBV18 TGTGCCAGCTCACCTGGACTAGCGGGGGAAGTGACCCAGTACTTC CASSPGLAGEVTQYF
many TRBJ2-7 TRBD2 TRBV2 TGTGCCACCGACGCCGGGACTAGCGGGGGACTAACCTACGAGCAGTACTTC CATDAGTSGGLTYEQYF
many TRBJ2-1 . TRBV6-5 TGTGCCAGCAGTACGTGGGGGGATGAGCAGTTCTTC CASSTWGDEQFF
many TRBJ1-1 . TRBV7-6 TGTGCCAGCAGTCCCACCTGGGCGAGGGGGGGGAACACTGAAGCTTTCTTT CASSPTWARGGNTEAFF
many TRBJ2-7 . TRBV20-1 TGCAGTGCTAGAGATGACCGGGGGAGAGGCGAGCAGTACTTC CSARDDRGRGEQYF
many TRBJ1-1 TRBD1 TRBV4-1 TGCGCCAGCAGCCATTCTACAGGGGGACACACTGAAGCTTTCTTT CASSHSTGGHTEAFF
many TRBJ2-7 TRBD2 TRBV27 TGTGCCAGCAGTTCAGCGCACCGGGGGGCCTACGAGCAGTACTTC CASSSAHRGAYEQYF
. TRBJ2-3 . TRBV29-1 TGCAGCGTTGCCTCAAATGGACCCACAGATACGCAGTATTTT CSVASNGPTDTQYF
many TRBJ1-5 TRBD1 TRBV6-1 TGTGCCAGCAACCCGACAGGGAGCAATCAGCCCCAGCATTTT CASNPTGSNQPQHF
. TRBJ1-2 . TRBV12-3/TRBV12-4 TGTGCCAGCAGCGCGGGACAACCTGGCTACACCTTC CASSAGQPGYTF
. TRBJ1-2 TRBD1 TRBV20-1 TGCAGTGCCGCACAGGGGGCTATCTATGGCTACACCTTC CSAAQGAIYGYTF
few TRBJ2-7 TRBD2 TRBV5-1 TGCGCCAGCAGCAAGCGGGGCACCCCCTACGAGCAGTACTTC CASSKRGTPYEQYF
few TRBJ1-5 TRBD1 TRBV20-1 TGCAGTGCCGCGACAGGGGGCGCAAATCAGCCCCAGCATTTT CSAATGGANQPQHF
. TRBJ1-5 . TRBV20-1 TGCAGTGCTACCAAGACAAATCAGCCCCAGCATTTT CSATKTNQPQHF
few TRBJ1-5 . TRBV7-8 TGTGCCAGCAGCTTAGGTCTGGGGAATCAGCCCCAGCATTTT CASSLGLGNQPQHF
many TRBJ2-3 TRBD2 TRBV7-2 TGTGCCAGCAGCTTTCGGGGGGGCGAAGATACGCAGTATTTT CASSFRGGEDTQYF
many TRBJ2-3 . TRBV20-1 TGCAGTGCTAGAGATGGACTCACGACGCAGTATTTT CSARDGLTTQYF
few TRBJ1-4 . TRBV5-1 TGCGCCAGCAGCTTACTTGGAGCGACTAATGAAAAACTGTTTTTT CASSLLGATNEKLFF